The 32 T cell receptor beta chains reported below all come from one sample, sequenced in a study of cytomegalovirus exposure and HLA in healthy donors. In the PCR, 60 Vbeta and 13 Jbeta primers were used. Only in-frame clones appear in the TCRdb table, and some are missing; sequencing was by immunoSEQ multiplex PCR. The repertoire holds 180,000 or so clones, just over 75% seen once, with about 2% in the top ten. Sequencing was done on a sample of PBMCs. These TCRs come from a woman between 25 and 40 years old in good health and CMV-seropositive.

CDR3 sequence (DNA): TGTGCCAGCCACGGACCCACAGGGTTTGGCTACACCTTC. Residues: CASHGPTGFGYTF. V is TRBV6-5 and J is TRBJ1-2; perhaps TRBD1 as D (6 bases). This CDR3 region has 13 residues. V lost 8 bases and J lost 7, with 17 bases in between. Germline CDR1 and CDR2: MNHEY and SVGAGI.

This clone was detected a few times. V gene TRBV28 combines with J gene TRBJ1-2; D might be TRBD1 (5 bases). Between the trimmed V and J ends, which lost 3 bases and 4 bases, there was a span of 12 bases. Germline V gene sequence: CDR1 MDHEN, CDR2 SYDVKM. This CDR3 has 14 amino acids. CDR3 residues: CASSFVGGGYGYTF. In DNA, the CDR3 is TGTGCCAGCAGTTTTGTGGGGGGTGGCTATGGCTACACCTTC.

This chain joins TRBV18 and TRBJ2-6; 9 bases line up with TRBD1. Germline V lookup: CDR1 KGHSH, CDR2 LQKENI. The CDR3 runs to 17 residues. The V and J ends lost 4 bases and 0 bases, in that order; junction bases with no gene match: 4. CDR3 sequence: CASSQLTGGSGANVLTF. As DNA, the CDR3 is TGTGCCAGCTCACAGCTGACAGGGGGCTCTGGGGCCAACGTCCTGACTTTC.

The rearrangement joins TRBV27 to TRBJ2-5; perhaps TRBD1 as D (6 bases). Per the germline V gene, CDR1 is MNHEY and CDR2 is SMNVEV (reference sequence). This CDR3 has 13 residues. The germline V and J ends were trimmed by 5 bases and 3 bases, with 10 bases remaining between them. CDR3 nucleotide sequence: TGTGCCAGCAGTCACAGACAGGAAGAGACCCAGTACTTC. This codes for CASSHRQEETQYF.

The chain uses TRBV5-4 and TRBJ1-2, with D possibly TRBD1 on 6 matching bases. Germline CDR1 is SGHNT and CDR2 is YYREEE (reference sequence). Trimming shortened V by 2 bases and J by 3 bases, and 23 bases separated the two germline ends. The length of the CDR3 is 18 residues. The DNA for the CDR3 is TGTGCCAGCAGCTTCCGGGGGGGGGCCCCACCATCGGACTATGGCTACACCTTC. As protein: CASSFRGGAPPSDYGYTF.

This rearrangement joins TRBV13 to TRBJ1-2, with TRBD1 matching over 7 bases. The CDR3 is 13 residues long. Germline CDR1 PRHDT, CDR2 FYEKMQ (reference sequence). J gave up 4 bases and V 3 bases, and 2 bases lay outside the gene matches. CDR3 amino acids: CASSLGQIYGYTF. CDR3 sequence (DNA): TGTGCCAGCAGCTTGGGACAGATCTATGGCTACACCTTC.

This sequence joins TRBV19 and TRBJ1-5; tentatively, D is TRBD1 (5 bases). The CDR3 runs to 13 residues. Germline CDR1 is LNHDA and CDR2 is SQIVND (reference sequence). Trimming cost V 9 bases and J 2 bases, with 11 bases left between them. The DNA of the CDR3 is TGTGCCAGCCAGGGAAGAGGCAATCAGCCCCAGCATTTT. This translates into CASQGRGNQPQHF.

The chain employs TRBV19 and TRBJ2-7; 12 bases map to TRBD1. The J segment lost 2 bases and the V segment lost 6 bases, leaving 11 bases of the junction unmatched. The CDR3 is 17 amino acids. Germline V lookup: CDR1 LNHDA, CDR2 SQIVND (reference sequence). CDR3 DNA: TGTGCCAGTAGAAAGGGACAGGGGGCGAATCGACCCTACGAGCAGTACTTC. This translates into CASRKGQGANRPYEQYF.

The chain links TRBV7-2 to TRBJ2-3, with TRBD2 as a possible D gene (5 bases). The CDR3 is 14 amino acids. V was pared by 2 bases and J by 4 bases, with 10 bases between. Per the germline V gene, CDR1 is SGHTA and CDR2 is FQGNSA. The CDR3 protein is CASSLNTRADTQYF. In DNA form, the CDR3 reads TGTGCCAGCAGCTTAAATACTAGGGCAGATACGCAGTATTTT.

The CDR3 DNA reads TGTGCAAGTCGCTTAGTCTTCAGGTTGAGCGAAAAACTGTTTTTT. Protein: CASRLVFRLSEKLFF. The chain employs TRBV12-2 and TRBJ1-4; the table calls TRBD1, which could not be checked here. TRBV12-2 is a recognized pseudogene. CDR3 size: 15 residues.

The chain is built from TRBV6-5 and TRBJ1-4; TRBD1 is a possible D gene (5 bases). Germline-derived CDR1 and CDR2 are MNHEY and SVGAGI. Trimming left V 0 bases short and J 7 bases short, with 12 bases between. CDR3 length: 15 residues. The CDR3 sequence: CASSYSGGFSEKLFF. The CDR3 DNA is TGTGCCAGCAGTTACTCGGGGGGATTCAGTGAAAAACTGTTTTTT.

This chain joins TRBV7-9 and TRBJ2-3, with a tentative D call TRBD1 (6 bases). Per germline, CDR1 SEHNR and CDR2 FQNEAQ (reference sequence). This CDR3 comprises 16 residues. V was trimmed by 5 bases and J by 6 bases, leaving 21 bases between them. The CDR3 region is CASSARDTQNRDTQYF. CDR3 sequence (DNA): TGTGCCAGCAGCGCACGGGACACCCAAAATAGGGATACGCAGTATTTT.

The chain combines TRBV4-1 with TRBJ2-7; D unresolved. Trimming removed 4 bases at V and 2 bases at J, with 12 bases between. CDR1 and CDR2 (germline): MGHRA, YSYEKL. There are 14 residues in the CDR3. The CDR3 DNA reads TGCGCCAGCAGCCCTACCCGGGTCGCCTACGAGCAGTACTTC. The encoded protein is CASSPTRVAYEQYF.

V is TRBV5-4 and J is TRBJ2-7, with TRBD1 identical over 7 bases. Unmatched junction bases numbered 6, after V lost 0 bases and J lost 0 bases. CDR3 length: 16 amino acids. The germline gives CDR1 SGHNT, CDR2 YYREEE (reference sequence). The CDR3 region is CASSLAGTVSSYEQYF. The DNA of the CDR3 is TGTGCCAGCAGCTTGGCTGGGACAGTCTCCTCCTACGAGCAGTACTTC. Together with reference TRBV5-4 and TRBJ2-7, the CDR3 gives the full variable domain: ETGVTQSPTHLIKTRGQQVTLRCSSQSGHNTVSWYQQALGQGPQFIFQYYREEENGRGNFPPRFSGLQFPNYSSELNVNALELDDSALYLCASSLAGTVSSYEQYFGPGTRLTVT.

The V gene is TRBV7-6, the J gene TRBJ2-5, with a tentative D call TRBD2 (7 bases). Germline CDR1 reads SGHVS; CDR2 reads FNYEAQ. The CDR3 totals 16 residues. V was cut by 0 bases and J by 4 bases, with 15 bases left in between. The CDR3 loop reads CASSLAWGGAGETQYF. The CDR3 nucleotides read TGTGCCAGCAGCTTAGCCTGGGGGGGGGCTGGAGAGACCCAGTACTTC.

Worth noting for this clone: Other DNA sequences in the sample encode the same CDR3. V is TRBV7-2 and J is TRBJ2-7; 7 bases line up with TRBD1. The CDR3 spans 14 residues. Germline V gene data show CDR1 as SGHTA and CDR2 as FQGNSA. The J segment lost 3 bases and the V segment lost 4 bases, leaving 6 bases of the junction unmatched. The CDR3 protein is CASSSRQGSYEQYF. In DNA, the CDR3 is TGTGCCAGCAGCTCTCGACAGGGTAGCTACGAGCAGTACTTC.

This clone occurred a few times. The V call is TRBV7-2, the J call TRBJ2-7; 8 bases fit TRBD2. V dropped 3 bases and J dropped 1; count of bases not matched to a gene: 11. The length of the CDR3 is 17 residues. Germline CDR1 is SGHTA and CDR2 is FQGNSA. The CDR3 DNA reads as TGTGCCAGCAGCTTCCCCACTAGCGGAGGGCAGTCCTACGAGCAGTACTTC. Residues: CASSFPTSGGQSYEQYF.

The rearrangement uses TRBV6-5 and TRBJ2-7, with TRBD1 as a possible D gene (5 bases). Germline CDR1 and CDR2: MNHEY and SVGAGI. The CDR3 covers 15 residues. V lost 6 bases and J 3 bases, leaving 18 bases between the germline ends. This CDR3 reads CASSQTGNGFYEQYF. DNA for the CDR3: TGTGCCAGCAGCCAAACAGGCAATGGTTTCTACGAGCAGTACTTC.

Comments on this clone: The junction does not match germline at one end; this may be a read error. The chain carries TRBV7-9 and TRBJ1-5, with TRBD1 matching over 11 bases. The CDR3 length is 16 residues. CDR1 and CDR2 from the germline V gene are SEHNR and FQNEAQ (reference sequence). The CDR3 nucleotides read TGTTCCAGCAGCTTAGGACAGGGGGCGGGCAATCAGCCCCAGCATTTT. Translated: CSSSLGQGAGNQPQHF.

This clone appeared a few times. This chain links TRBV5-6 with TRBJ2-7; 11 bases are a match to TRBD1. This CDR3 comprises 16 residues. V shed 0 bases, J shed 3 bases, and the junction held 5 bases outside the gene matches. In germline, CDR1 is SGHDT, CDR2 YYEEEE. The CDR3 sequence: CASSLGTGTGGYEQYF. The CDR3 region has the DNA TGTGCCAGCAGCTTGGGGACCGGGACAGGGGGCTACGAGCAGTACTTC.

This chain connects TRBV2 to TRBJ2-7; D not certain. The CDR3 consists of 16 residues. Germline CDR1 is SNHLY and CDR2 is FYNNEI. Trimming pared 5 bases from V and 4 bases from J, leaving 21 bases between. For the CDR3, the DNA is TGTGCCAGCAGTATGGGCCCAGGAAAGGTCTTTTACGAGCAGTACTTC. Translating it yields CASSMGPGKVFYEQYF.

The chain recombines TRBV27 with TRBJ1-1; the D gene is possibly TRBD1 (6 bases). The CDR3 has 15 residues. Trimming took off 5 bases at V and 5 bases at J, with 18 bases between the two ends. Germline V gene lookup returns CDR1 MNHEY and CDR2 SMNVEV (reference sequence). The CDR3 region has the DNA TGTGCCAGCAGTCCCGGGACACTCAAGGAAACTGAAGCTTTCTTT. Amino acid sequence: CASSPGTLKETEAFF.

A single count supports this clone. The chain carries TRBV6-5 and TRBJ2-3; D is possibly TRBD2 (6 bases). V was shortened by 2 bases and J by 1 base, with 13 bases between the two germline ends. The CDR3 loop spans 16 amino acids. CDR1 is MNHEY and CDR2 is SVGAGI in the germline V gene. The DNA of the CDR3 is TGTGCCAGCAGTTACAGGAGCGGGCCGGGCACAGATACGCAGTATTTT. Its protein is CASSYRSGPGTDTQYF.

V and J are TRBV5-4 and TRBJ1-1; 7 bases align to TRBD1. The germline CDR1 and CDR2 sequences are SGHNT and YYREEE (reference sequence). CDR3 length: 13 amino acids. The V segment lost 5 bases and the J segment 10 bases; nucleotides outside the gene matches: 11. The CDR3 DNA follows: TGTGCCAGCAGTTATGGACAGGCAGGAGGAGCTTTCTTT. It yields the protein CASSYGQAGGAFF.

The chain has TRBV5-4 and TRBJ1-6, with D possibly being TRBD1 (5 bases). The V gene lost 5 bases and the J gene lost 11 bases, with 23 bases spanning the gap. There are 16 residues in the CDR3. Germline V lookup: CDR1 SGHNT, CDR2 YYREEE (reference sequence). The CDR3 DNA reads TGTGCCAGCAGTAAACCCACGGGGGGGGTAGAGACACCCCTCCACTTT. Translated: CASSKPTGGVETPLHF.

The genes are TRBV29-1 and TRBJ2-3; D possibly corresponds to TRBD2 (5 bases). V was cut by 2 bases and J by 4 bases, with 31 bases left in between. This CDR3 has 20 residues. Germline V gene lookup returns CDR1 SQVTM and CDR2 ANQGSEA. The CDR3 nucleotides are TGCAGCGTTGAAAACGACCACGATCCCGCTCGCAGGTTTAGCGCAGATACGCAGTATTTT. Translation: CSVENDHDPARRFSADTQYF.

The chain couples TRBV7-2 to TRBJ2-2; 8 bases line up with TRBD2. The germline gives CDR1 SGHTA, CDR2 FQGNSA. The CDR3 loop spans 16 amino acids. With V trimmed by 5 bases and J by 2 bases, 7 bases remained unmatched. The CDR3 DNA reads TGTGCCAGCAGCGGAAGGCTAGCGGGTAACACCGGGGAGCTGTTTTTT. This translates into CASSGRLAGNTGELFF.

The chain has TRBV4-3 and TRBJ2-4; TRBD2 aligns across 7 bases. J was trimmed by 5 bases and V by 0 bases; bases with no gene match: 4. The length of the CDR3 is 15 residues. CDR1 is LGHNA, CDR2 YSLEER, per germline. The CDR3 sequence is CASSQDWLAENIQYF. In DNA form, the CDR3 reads TGCGCCAGCAGCCAAGATTGGCTAGCGGAAAACATTCAGTACTTC.

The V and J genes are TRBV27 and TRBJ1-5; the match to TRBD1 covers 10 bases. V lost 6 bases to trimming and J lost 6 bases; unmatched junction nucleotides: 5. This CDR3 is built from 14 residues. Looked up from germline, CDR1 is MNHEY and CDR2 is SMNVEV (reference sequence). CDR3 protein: CASSRGQGSQPQHF. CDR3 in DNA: TGTGCCAGCAGCCGGGGACAGGGGAGTCAGCCCCAGCATTTT.

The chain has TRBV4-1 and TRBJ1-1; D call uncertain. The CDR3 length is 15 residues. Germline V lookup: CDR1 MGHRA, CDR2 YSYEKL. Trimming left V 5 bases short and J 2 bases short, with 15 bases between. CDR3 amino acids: CASSSRVPPNTEAFF. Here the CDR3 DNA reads TGCGCCAGCAGCTCACGGGTTCCACCTAACACTGAAGCTTTCTTT.

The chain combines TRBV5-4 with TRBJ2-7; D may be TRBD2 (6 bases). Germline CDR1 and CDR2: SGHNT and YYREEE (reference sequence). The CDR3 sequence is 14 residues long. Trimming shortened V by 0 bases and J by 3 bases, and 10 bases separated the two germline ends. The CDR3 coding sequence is TGTGCCAGCAGCTTGGGCGGGACCTTCTACGAGCAGTACTTC. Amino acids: CASSLGGTFYEQYF.

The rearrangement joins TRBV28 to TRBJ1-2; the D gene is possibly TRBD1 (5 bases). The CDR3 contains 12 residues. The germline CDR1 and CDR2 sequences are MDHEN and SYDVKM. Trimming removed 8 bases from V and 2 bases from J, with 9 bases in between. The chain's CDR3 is CASGRGNYGYTF. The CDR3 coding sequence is TGTGCCAGCGGTAGGGGAAACTATGGCTACACCTTC.